This TCR beta chain was captured in a study of cytomegalovirus exposure and HLA in healthy donors. Across the study: Previous work identified 90 million to 130 million unique TCR beta sequences from 150 million to 200 million T cells.

CDR1 and CDR2 from the germline V gene are SGHNT and YENEEA. The V and J ends lost 0 bases and 0 bases respectively, with 8 bases between them. The CDR3 is made up of 15 amino acids. Study-wide results and limits: HLA restriction was apparent for most CMV-associated TCR beta chains in a later analysis.

With regard to this clone: The antigen is not known.

Primers: 60 Vbeta forward and 13 Jbeta reverse. Here immunoSEQ multiplex PCR was the method, and the copy in TCRdb shows in-frame clones only, minus some. The data contain more than 200,000 clones, approximately 80% of them seen just once; the ten biggest clones take up around 16%. Input material: PBMCs. The chain recombines TRBV11-3 with TRBJ1-1; no reliable D call. The source of this sequence is a middle-aged man in good health and CMV-seronegative. Here the CDR3 reads CASSLEGRVNTEAFF. The CDR3 bases are TGTGCCAGCAGCTTAGAGGGCAGAGTGAACACTGAAGCTTTCTTT. Using reference TRBV11-3 and TRBJ1-1 for the parts outside the CDR3, the full variable domain is EAGVVQSPRYKIIEKKQPVAFWCNPISGHNTLYWYLQNLGQGPELLIRYENEEAVDDSQLPKDRFSAERLKGVDSTLKIQPAELGDSAVYLCASSLEGRVNTEAFFGQGTRLTVV.